The 15 T cell receptor beta chains given below trace back to one sample, sequenced in a study of T cells in Graves' hyperthyroidism and ophthalmopathy. From RNA transcripts, TCR beta CDR3 regions were amplified. Carried out on the TCR CDR3, a first-round RT-PCR used the HTBI primer set. TCRdb re-called the multiplex PCR reads through MiXCR, storing one row per CDR3 protein. The sample lists around 600,000 distinct CDR3 sequences, approximately 42% seen once, with approximately 6.8% in the top ten. The specimen sequenced was peripheral blood or thyroid tissue (not recorded which). The source of these receptors is an adult man with Graves' disease, either hyperthyroidism or ophthalmopathy (not recorded which).

This clonotype was observed many times. The chain joins TRBV29-1 to TRBJ2-6; D is uncertain. In germline, CDR1 is SQVTM, CDR2 ANQGSEA. V lost 0 bases and J lost 0, with 6 bases in between. This CDR3 has 15 residues. CDR3 in amino acids: CSVEDSSSGANVLTF. DNA of the CDR3: TGCAGCGTTGAAGACTCTAGCTCTGGGGCCAACGTCCTGACTTTC.

This clonotype was seen a few times. The chain uses TRBV29-1 and TRBJ2-2, with 9 bases lining up with TRBD1. Germline V gene lookup returns CDR1 SQVTM and CDR2 ANQGSEA. V shed 6 bases and J 7 bases; nucleotides not matched to a gene: 9. This CDR3 is built from 14 residues. The CDR3 DNA reads TGCAGCGTCGCTCCGGACAGGGGTGGCGGGGAGCTGTTTTTT. Protein: CSVAPDRGGGELFF.

The chain joins TRBV12-3 or TRBV12-4 to TRBJ1-4; D is unclear. The CDR3 runs 12 residues. V lost 7 bases and J 4 bases, leaving 7 bases between the germline ends. CDR3 residues: CASTPDNEKLFF. Written as DNA, the CDR3 is TGTGCCAGCACCCCAGATAATGAAAAACTGTTTTTT.

This rearrangement joins TRBV7-9 to TRBJ1-3; no firm D call. The V gene's germline CDR1 is SEHNR and CDR2 FQNEAQ (reference sequence). CDR3 length equals 14 residues. Deletions cut 4 bases from V and 2 bases from J, with 9 bases between. The CDR3 sequence: CASSSQSPGNTIYF. In nucleotides, the CDR3 is TGTGCCAGCAGCTCCCAGAGCCCTGGAAACACCATATATTTT.

This chain connects TRBV28 to TRBJ2-5; 9 bases are a match to TRBD1. The CDR3 is made up of 18 amino acids. The germline CDR1 and CDR2 sequences are MDHEN and SYDVKM. With 6 bases clipped from V and 0 bases from J, the junction kept 14 bases outside the gene matches. The CDR3 DNA follows: TGTGCCAGCAGCCGCCGCGGGGCCGGGACAGGGAACCAAGAGACCCAGTACTTC. It yields the protein CASSRRGAGTGNQETQYF.

This clonotype was seen a few times. The V and J genes are TRBV5-1 and TRBJ2-5; 8 nucleotides match TRBD2. V lost 4 bases and J lost 3; bases outside the gene matches: 8. This CDR3 spans 15 amino acids. Germline-derived CDR1 and CDR2 are SGHRS and YFSETQ. DNA for the CDR3: TGCGCCAGCAGCGTAGCGGGGCGGGTGGAAGAGACCCAGTACTTC. Translating gives CASSVAGRVEETQYF.

The table lists this clonotype with a few counts. This sequence joins TRBV5-8 and TRBJ1-2; D uncertain. Germline V gives CDR1 SGHTS, CDR2 YDEGEE. V lost 6 bases to trimming and J lost 2 bases, with 14 bases between them. The CDR3 runs to 14 residues. CDR3 region: CASKSRFPNYGYTF. The CDR3 DNA reads TGTGCCAGCAAGTCGCGGTTTCCAAACTATGGCTACACCTTC.

This clonotype was detected many times. The chain recombines TRBV7-2 with TRBJ2-5; TRBD1 is a possible D gene (6 bases). This CDR3 contains 13 residues. Trimming cost V 4 bases and J 5 bases, with 11 bases left between them. Germline CDR1 SGHTA, CDR2 FQGNSA. The CDR3, as DNA: TGTGCCAGCAGCTCATACAGGGAGGAGACCCAGTACTTC. Amino acid sequence: CASSSYREETQYF.

Notes on this clonotype: The germline gene is not matched at one end of the junction; a read error may be the cause. CDR3 protein: CASSLGTRDTGELLF. Here the CDR3 DNA reads TGCGCCAGCAGCTTGGGGACTAGGGATACCGGGGAGCTGCTTTTT. The J gene is TRBJ2-2, the V gene TRBV5-4; 8 nucleotides agree with TRBD2. The germline V gene encodes CDR1 SGHNT and CDR2 YYREEE (reference sequence). CDR3 length equals 15 residues.

The chain links TRBV9 to TRBJ2-7, with 8 bases matching TRBD2. Germline lookup yields CDR1 SGDLS and CDR2 YYNGEE. This CDR3 spans 14 amino acids. J gave up 5 bases and V 3 bases, and 7 bases lay outside the gene matches. CDR3 in amino acids: CASSEREGSDEQYF. In DNA, the CDR3 is TGTGCCAGCAGCGAACGGGAGGGCAGCGACGAGCAGTACTTC.

This clonotype was picked up many times. CDR3 coding DNA: TGTGCCAGCAGCTTGGTGCAGGGCGGCGAAAAACTGTTTTTT. It yields the protein CASSLVQGGEKLFF. The chain couples TRBV7-9 to TRBJ1-4, with D tentatively TRBD1 (5 bases). The CDR3 has 14 amino acids. CDR1 is SEHNR and CDR2 is FQNEAQ in the germline V gene (reference sequence). V gave up 3 bases and J gave up 8 bases, with 13 bases separating them.

The chain combines TRBV7-2 with TRBJ2-7, with TRBD2 matching 12 bases. V lost 5 bases to trimming and J lost 9 bases; unmatched junction nucleotides: 11. The CDR3 is 15 amino acids. Germline loops: CDR1 SGHTA, CDR2 FQGNSA. CDR3 sequence: CASSPGLAGVRGQYF. The CDR3 nucleotides are TGTGCCAGCAGCCCGGGACTAGCGGGTGTCAGGGGGCAGTACTTC.

Details on this clonotype: It may be a read error: a sequence one base away is much more abundant. This sequence joins TRBV7-9 and TRBJ1-3; no firm D call. CDR3 length: 13 residues. The V end lost 8 bases, the J end lost 7 bases, and 15 bases lay between the germline ends. Germline CDR1 and CDR2: SEHNR and FQNEAQ (reference sequence). The CDR3 here is CASSEGQSNTIYF. Written as DNA, the CDR3 is TGTGCCAGCTCTGAGGGTCAGAGCAACACCATATATTTT.

The table lists this clonotype with a few counts. The chain couples TRBV2 to TRBJ1-1; D remains unclear. Trimming took off 7 bases at V and 11 bases at J, with 14 bases between the two ends. The CDR3 spans 11 residues. CDR1 SNHLY and CDR2 FYNNEI come from the germline V gene. The CDR3 sequence: CASMDRLGAFF. CDR3 nucleotides: TGTGCCAGCATGGACCGCCTTGGGGCTTTCTTT.

The sample holds many counts of this clonotype. This sequence joins TRBV12-3 or TRBV12-4 and TRBJ1-4; TRBD1 agrees at 7 bases. The CDR3 runs 13 residues. The junction had 5 bases not matched to a gene; V was cut back by 6 bases and J by 7 bases. The DNA of the CDR3 is TGTGCCAGCAGATCGACAGGGACTGAAAAACTGTTTTTT. Translation: CASRSTGTEKLFF.